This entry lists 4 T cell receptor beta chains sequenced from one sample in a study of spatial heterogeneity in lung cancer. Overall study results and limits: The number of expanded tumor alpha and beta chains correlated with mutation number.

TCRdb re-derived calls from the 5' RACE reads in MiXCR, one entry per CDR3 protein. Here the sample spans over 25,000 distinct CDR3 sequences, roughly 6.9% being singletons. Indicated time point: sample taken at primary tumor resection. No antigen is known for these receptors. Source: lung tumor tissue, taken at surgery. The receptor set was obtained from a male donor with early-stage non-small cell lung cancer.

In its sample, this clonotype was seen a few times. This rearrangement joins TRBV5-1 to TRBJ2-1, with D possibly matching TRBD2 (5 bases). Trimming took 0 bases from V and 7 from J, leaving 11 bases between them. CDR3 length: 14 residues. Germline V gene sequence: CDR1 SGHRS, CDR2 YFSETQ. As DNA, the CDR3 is TGCGCCAGCAGCTTGGCAACGGGGTGGAATGAGCAGTTCTTC. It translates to CASSLATGWNEQFF.

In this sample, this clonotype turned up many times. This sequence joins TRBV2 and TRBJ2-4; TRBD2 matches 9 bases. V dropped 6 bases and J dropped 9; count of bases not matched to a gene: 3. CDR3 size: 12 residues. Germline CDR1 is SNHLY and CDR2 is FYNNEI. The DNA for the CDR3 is TGTGCCAGCAGGCGGGAGGGGGGCATTCAGTACTTC. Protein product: CASRREGGIQYF.

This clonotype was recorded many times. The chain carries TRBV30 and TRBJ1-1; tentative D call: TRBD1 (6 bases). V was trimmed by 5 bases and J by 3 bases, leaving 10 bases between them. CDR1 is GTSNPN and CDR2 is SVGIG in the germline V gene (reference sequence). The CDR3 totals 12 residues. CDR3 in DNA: TGTGCCTGGGGGACAACTTACACTGAAGCTTTCTTT. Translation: CAWGTTYTEAFF.

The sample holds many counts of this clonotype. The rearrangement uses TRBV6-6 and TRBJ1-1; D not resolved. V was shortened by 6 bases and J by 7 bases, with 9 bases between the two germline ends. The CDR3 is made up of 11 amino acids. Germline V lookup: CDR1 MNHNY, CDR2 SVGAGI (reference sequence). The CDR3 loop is CASSTAGEAFF. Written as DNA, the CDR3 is TGTGCCAGCAGCACCGCGGGTGAAGCTTTCTTT.